The source of this T cell receptor (beta chain) is a study of shared clonotypes between healthy human individuals. Study summary: Plates per donor: three CD4 naive, three CD4 memory, two CD8 naive, one CD8 memory.

Original data processing: Sequence data from immunoSEQ were junction-only and lacked quality scores; consequently, filtering differed. Clones were sequenced by immunoSEQ multiplex PCR, and TCRdb holds only the in-frame ones, with some missing. V and J calls and clone size are copied from that table; D and trimming were computed from the DNA. The table includes more than 550,000 clones, around 90% detected once. Study observations and caveats: Though the depth was large, rarefaction showed that sorted-subset sequencing was incomplete. Generally, naive subsets came out with larger estimated richness than memory subsets.

With regard to this clone: Its antigen remains unknown.

This clonotype was sampled from a man younger than 35 in good health. Some clones in this sample may be carry-over from other donors' samples. The sequencing input was memory CD8+ T cells from PBMCs. Stated subset: CD45RO+ cells pooled with CCR7-negative TemRA cells.

The CDR3 protein is CASSLGLYNEQFF. The CDR3 DNA follows: TGTGCCAGCAGCTTAGGACTATACAATGAGCAGTTCTTC. The chain has TRBV11-1 and TRBJ2-1, with D possibly TRBD2 on 5 matching bases. This CDR3 has 13 residues. Germline lookup yields CDR1 SGHAT and CDR2 FQDESV (reference sequence). V lost 1 base, J lost 4 bases, and 5 bases lay in between.